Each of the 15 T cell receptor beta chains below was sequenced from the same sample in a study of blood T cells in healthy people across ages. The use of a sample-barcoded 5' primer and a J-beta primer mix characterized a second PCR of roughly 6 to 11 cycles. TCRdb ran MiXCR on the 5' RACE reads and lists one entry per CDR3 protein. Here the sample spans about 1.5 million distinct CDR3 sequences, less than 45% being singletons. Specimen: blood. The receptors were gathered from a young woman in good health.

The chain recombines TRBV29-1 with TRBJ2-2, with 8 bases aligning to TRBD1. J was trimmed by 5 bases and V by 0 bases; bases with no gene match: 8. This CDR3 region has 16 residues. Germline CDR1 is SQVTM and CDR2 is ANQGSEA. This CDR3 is CSVEDWTDRATGELFF. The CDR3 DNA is TGCAGCGTTGAAGATTGGACGGACAGGGCTACCGGGGAGCTGTTTTTT.

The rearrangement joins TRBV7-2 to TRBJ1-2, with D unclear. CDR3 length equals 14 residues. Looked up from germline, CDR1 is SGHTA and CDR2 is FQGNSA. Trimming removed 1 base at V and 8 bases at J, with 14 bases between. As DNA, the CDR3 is TGTGCCAGCAGCTTAGGAATCTATGACGACGGCTACACCTTC. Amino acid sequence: CASSLGIYDDGYTF.

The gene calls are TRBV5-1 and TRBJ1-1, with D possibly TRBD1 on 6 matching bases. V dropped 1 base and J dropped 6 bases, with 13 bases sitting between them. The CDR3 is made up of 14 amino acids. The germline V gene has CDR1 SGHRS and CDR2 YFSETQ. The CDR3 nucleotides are TGCGCCAGCAGCTTGACACAGGGTGGTTCTGAAGCTTTCTTT. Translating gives CASSLTQGGSEAFF.

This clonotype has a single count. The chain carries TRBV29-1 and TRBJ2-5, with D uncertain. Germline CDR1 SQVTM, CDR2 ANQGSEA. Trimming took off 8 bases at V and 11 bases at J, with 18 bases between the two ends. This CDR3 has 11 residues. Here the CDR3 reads CSPQVGVTQYF. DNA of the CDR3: TGCAGCCCCCAAGTTGGGGTAACGCAGTACTTC.

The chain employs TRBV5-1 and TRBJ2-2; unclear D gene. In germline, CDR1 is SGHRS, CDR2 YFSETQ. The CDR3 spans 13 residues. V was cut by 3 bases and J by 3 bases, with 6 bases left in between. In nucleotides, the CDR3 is TGCGCCAGCAGCTCGCAGGACACCGGGGAGCTGTTTTTT. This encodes CASSSQDTGELFF. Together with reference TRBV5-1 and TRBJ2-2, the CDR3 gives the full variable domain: KAGVTQTPRYLIKTRGQQVTLSCSPISGHRSVSWYQQTPGQGLQFLFEYFSETQRNKGNFPGRFSGRQFSNSRSEMNVSTLELGDSALYLCASSSQDTGELFFGEGSRLTVL.

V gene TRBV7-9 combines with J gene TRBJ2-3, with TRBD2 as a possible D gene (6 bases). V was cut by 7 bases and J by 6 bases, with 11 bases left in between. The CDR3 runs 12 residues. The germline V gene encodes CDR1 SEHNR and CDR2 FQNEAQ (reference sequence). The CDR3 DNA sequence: TGTGCCAGCATACCGGGAGCGGATACGCAGTATTTT. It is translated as CASIPGADTQYF.

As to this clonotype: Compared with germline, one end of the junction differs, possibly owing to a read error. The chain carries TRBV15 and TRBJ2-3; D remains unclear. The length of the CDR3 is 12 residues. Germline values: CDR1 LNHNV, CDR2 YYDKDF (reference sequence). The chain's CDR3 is CAASRDWDTQYF. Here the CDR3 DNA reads TGTGCCGCCAGCAGAGATTGGGATACGCAGTATTTT.

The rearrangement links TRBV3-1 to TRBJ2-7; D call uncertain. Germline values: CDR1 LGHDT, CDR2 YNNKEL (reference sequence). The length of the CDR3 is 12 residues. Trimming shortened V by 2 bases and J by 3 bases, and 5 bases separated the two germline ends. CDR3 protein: CASSQLNYEQYF. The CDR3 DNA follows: TGTGCCAGCAGCCAACTAAACTACGAGCAGTACTTC.

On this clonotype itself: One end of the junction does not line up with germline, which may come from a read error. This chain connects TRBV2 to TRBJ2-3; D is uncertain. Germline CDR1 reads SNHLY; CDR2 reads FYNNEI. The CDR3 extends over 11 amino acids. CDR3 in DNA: TGTGTCAGCAGTGACTTGAATACGCAGTATTTT. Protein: CVSSDLNTQYF.

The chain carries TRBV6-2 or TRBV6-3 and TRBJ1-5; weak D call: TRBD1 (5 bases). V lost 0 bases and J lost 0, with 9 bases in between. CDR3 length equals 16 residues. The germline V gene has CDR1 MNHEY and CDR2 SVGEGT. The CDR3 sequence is CASSYSVGGSNQPQHF. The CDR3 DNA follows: TGTGCCAGCAGTTACTCGGTGGGGGGTAGCAATCAGCCCCAGCATTTT.

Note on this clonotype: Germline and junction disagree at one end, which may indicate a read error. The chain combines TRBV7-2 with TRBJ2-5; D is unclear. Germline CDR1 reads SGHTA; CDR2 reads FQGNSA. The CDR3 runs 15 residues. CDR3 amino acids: CAGSLGQVVQETQYF. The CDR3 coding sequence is TGTGCCGGCAGCTTAGGTCAGGTAGTCCAAGAGACCCAGTACTTC.

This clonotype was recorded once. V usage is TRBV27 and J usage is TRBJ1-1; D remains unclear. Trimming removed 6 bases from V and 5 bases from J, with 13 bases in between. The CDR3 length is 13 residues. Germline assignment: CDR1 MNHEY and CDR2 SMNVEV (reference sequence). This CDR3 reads CASSPVYGTEAFF. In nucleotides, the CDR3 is TGTGCCAGCAGCCCTGTCTATGGTACTGAAGCTTTCTTT.

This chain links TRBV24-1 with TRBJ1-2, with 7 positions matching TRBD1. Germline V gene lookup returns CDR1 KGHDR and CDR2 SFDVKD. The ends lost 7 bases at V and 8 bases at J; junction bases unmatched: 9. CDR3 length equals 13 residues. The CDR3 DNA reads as TGTGCCACCAGCCGGGACAGCTTGGGAGGCTACACCTTC. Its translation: CATSRDSLGGYTF.

The CDR3 spells CASSLRPGDFLSGYTF. CDR3 bases: TGTGCCAGCAGCTTAAGACCGGGGGATTTCCTCTCAGGCTACACCTTC. The genes are TRBV7-6 and TRBJ1-2, with D possibly matching TRBD1 (5 bases). V lost 2 bases and J 8 bases, leaving 21 bases between the germline ends. Germline lookup yields CDR1 SGHVS and CDR2 FNYEAQ. This CDR3 contains 16 residues.

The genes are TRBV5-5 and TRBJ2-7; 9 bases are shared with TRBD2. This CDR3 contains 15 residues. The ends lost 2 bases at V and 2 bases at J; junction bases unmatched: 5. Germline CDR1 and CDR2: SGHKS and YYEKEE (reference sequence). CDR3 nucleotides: TGTGCCAGCAGCTTCAGACTAGCGGAGGCCTACGAGCAGTACTTC. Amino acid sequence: CASSFRLAEAYEQYF.